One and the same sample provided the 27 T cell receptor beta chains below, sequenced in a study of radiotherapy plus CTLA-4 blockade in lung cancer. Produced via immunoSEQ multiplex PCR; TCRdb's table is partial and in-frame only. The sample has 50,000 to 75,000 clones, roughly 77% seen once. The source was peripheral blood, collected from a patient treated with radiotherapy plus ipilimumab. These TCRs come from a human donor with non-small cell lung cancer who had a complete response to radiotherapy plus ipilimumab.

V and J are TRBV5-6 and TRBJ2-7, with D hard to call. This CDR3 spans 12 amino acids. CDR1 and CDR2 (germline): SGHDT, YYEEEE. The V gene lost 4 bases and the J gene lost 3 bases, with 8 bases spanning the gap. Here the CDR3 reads CASSKTLYEQYV. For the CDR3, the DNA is TGTGCCAGCAGCAAGACACTCTACGAGCAGTACGTC.

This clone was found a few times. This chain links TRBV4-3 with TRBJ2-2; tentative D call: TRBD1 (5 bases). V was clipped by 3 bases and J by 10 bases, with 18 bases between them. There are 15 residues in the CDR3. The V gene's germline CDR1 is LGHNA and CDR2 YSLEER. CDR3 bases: TGCGCCAGCAGCCAGAACCTCAGGGCCCAGGAGGAGCTGTTTTTT. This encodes CASSQNLRAQEELFF.

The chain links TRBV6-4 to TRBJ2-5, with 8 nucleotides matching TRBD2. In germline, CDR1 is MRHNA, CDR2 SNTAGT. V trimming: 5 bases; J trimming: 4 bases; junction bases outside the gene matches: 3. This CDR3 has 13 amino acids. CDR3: CASSTAGGETQYF. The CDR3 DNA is TGTGCCAGCAGTACCGCGGGGGGAGAGACCCAGTACTTC.

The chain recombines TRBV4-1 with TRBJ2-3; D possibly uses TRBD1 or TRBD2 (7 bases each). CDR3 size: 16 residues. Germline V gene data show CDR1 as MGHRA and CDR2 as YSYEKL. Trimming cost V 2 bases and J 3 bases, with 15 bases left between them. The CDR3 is CASSQPQRGQTDTQYF. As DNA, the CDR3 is TGCGCCAGCAGCCAACCTCAGCGGGGACAGACAGATACGCAGTATTTT.

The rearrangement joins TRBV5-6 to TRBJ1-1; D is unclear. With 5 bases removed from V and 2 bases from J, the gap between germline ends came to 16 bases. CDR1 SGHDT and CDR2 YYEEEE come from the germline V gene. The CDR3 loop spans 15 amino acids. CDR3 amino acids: CASRPPGGANTEAFF. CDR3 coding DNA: TGTGCCAGCAGGCCTCCGGGAGGAGCTAACACTGAAGCTTTCTTT.

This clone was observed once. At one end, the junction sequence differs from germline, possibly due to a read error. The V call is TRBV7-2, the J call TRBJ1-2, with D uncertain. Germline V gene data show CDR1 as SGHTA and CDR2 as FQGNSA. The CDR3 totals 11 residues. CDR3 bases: TGTGCCAGCAGCTTAGCCGTGTCTATAGCCTTC. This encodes CASSLAVSIAF.

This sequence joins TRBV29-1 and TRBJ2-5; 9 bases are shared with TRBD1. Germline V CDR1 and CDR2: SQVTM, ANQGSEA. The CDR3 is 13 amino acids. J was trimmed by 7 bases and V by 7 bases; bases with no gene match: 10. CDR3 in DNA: TGCAGCGCTCCCGGACAGGGGCATCGGACCCAGTACTTC. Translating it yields CSAPGQGHRTQYF. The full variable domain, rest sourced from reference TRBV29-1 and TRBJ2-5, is SAVISQKPSRDICQRGTSLTIQCQVDSQVTMMFWYRQQPGQSLTLIATANQGSEATYESGFVIDKFPISRPNLTFSTLTVSNMSPEDSSIYLCSAPGQGHRTQYFGPGTRLLVL.

CDR3 in amino acids: CAWSLGQDTEAFF. CDR3 nucleotide sequence: TGTGCCTGGAGCTTAGGACAGGACACTGAAGCTTTCTTT. The V gene is TRBV30, the J gene TRBJ1-1, with 7 bases lining up with TRBD1. J was trimmed by 3 bases and V by 3 bases; bases with no gene match: 4. Looked up from germline, CDR1 is GTSNPN and CDR2 is SVGIG (reference sequence). The CDR3 sequence is 13 residues long.

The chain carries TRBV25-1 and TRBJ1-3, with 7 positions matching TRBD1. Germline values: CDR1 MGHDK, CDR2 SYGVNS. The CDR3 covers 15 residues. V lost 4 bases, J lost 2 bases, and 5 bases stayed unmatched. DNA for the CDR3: TGTGCCAGCAGTGCAGGGGGGACAACTGGAAACACCATATATTTT. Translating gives CASSAGGTTGNTIYF.

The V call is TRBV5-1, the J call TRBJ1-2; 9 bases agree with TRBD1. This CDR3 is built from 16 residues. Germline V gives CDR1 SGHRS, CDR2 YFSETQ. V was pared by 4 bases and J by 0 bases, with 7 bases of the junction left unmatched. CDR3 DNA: TGCGCCAGCAGCCTAGGACAGGGGCCTACTAACTATGGCTACACCTTC. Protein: CASSLGQGPTNYGYTF. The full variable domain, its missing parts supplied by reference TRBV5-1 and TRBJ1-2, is KAGVTQTPRYLIKTRGQQVTLSCSPISGHRSVSWYQQTPGQGLQFLFEYFSETQRNKGNFPGRFSGRQFSNSRSEMNVSTLELGDSALYLCASSLGQGPTNYGYTFGSGTRLTVV.

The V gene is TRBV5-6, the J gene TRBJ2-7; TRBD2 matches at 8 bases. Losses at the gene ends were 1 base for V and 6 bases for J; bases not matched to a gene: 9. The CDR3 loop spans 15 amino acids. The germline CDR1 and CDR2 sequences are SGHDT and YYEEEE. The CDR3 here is CASSLIRGGPSEQYV. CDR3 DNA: TGTGCCAGCAGCTTGATACGGGGGGGGCCGAGCGAGCAGTACGTC.

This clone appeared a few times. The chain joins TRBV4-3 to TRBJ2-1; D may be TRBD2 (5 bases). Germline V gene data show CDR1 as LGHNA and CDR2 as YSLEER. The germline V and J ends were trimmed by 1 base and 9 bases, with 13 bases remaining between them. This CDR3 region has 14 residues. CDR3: CASSQVERRREQFF. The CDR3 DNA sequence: TGCGCCAGCAGCCAAGTGGAGCGGCGGCGTGAGCAGTTCTTC.

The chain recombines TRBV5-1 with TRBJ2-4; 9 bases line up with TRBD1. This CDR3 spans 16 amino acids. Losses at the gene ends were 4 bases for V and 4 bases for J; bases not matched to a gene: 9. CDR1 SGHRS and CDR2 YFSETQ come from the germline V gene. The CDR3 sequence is CASSARRTGVKNIQYF. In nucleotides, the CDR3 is TGCGCCAGCAGCGCGCGGAGGACAGGGGTTAAAAACATTCAGTACTTC.

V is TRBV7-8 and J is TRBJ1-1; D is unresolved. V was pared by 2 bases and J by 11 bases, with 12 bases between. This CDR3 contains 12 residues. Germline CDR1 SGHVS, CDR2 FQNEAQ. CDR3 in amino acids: CASSLFTSGAFF. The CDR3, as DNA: TGTGCCAGCAGCTTATTCACATCTGGGGCTTTCTTT.

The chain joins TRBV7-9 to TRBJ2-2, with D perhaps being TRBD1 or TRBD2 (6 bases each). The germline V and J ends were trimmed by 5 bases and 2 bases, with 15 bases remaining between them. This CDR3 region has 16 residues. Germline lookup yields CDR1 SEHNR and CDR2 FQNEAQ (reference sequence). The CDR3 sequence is CASSLPGGPNTGELFF. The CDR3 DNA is TGTGCCAGCAGCCTGCCTGGGGGGCCTAACACCGGGGAGCTGTTTTTT.

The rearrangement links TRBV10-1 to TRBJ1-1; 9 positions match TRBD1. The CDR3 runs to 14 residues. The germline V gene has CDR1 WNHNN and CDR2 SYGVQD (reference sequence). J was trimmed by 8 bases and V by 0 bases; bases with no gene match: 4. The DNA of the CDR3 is TGCGCCAGCAGTGAGTCTGGACAGGGGTTCGAAGCTTTCTTT. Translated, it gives CASSESGQGFEAFF.

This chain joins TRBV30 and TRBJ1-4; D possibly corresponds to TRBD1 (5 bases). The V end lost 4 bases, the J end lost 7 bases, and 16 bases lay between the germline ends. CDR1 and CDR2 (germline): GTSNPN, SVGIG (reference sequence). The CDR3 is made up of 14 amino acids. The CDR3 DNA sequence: TGTGCCTGGACCCCGGCCGGGGCCGGTGAAAAACTGTTTTTT. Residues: CAWTPAGAGEKLFF. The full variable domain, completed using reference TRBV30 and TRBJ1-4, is SQTIHQWPATLVQPVGSPLSLECTVEGTSNPNLYWYRQAAGRGLQLLFYSVGIGQISSEVPQNLSASRPQDRQFILSSKKLLLSDSGFYLCAWTPAGAGEKLFFGSGTQLSVL.

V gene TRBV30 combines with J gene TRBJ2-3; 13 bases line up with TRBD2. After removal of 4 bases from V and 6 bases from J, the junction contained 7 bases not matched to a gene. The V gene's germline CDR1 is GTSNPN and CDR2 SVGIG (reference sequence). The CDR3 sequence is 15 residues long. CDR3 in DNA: TGTGCCTGGACCGGACTAGCGGGAGTTAGTGATACGCAGTATTTT. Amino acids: CAWTGLAGVSDTQYF.

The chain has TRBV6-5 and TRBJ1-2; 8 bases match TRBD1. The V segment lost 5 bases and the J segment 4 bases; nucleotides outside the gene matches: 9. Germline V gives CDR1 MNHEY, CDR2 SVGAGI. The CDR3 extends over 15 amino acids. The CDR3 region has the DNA TGTGCCAGCAGTCGCGGACAGGGAGTGTCCTATGGCTACACCTTC. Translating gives CASSRGQGVSYGYTF.

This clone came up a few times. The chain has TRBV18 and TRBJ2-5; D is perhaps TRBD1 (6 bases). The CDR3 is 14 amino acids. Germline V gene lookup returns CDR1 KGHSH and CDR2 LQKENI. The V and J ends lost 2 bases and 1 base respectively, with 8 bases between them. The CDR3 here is CASSPVDSQETQYF. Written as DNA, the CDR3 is TGTGCCAGCTCACCAGTGGACAGCCAAGAGACCCAGTACTTC.

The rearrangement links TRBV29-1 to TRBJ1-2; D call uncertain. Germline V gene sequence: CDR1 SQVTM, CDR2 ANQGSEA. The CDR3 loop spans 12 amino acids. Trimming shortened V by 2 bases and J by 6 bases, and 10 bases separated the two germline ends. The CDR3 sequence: CSVEFRANGYTF. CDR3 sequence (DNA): TGCAGCGTTGAATTCCGGGCCAATGGCTACACCTTC.

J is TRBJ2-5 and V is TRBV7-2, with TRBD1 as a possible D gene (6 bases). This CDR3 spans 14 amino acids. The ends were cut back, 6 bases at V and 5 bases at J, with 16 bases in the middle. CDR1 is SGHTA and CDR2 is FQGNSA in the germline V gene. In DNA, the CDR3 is TGTGCCAGCAGTTCCGGGACAAATGTTGAGACCCAGTACTTC. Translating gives CASSSGTNVETQYF.

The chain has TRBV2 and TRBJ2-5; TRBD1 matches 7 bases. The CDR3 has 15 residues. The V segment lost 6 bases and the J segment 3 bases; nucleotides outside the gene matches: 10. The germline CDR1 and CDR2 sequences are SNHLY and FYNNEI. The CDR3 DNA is TGTGCCAGCAGGCTACAGGGGACATGGGAAGAGACCCAGTACTTC. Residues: CASRLQGTWEETQYF.

For the CDR3, the DNA is TGTGCCAGCTCCCAGGGGCAGCCGGCGACGACCGGGGAGCTGTTTTTT. As protein: CASSQGQPATTGELFF. The chain carries TRBV18 and TRBJ2-2; a weak D match, TRBD1 (6 bases). This CDR3 comprises 16 residues. V was cut by 6 bases and J by 5 bases, with 19 bases left in between. The germline V gene encodes CDR1 KGHSH and CDR2 LQKENI.

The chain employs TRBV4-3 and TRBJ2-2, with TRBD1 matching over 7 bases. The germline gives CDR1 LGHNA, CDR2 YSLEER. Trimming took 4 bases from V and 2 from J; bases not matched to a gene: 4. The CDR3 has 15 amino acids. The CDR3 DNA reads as TGCGCCAGCAGCCCAGGGACAGTTAACACCGGGGAGCTGTTTTTT. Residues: CASSPGTVNTGELFF.

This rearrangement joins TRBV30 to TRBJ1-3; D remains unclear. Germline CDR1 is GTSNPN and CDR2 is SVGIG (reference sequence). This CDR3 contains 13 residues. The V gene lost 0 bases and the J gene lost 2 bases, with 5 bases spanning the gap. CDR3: CAWSVGTGNTIYF. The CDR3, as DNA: TGTGCCTGGAGTGTAGGGACTGGAAACACCATATATTTT. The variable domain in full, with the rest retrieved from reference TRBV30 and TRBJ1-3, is SQTIHQWPATLVQPVGSPLSLECTVEGTSNPNLYWYRQAAGRGLQLLFYSVGIGQISSEVPQNLSASRPQDRQFILSSKKLLLSDSGFYLCAWSVGTGNTIYFGEGSWLTVV.

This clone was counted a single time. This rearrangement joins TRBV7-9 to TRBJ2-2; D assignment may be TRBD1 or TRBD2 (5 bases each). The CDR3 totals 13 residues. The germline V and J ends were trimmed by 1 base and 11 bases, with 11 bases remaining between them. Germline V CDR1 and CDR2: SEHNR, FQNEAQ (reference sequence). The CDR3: CASSLGGFGELFF. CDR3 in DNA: TGTGCCAGCAGCTTAGGGGGGTTTGGAGAGCTGTTTTTT.